Sequencing of this T cell receptor beta chain was carried out in a study of blood T cell repertoires in COVID-19. As for the study in general: Sources were T cells, B-cell-depleted T cells, or PBMCs; the material itself was cDNA or gDNA.

TCRdb's copy holds only in-frame clones and misses some; the assay was immunoSEQ multiplex PCR. The sample contains 150,000 or so clones, about four fifths of which appear only once. The CDR3 is 15 residues long. J lost 2 bases, V lost 6 bases, and 8 bases had no gene match. Germline CDR1 MNHEY, CDR2 SMNVEV (reference sequence). The source of this sequence is a woman older than 75 with acute or convalescent COVID-19. V and J are TRBV27 and TRBJ1-2, with TRBD1 matching over 8 bases. Sequencing used peripheral blood. The CDR3: CASSPTGGPNYGYTF. DNA of the CDR3: TGTGCCAGCAGCCCTACAGGGGGACCGAACTATGGCTACACCTTC.